This entry lists 16 T cell receptor beta chains sequenced from one sample in a study of T cells after yellow fever vaccination. TCRdb re-analysed the 5' RACE reads in MiXCR, keeping a single row per CDR3 protein. The sample shows some 600,000 distinct CDR3 sequences, over 9% of them seen only once. Material: PBMCs, obtained on the day of the yellow fever booster vaccination. All receptors derive from a man aged 25-45 years who received the YFV17D yellow fever vaccine.

This clonotype occurred a few times. V gene TRBV24-1 combines with J gene TRBJ1-5; D is uncertain. Germline V CDR1 and CDR2: KGHDR, SFDVKD. V was shortened by 4 bases and J by 0 bases, with 6 bases between the two germline ends. This CDR3 is 14 amino acids long. CDR3: CATSDGDSNQPQHF. In DNA, the CDR3 is TGTGCCACCAGTGACGGGGATAGCAATCAGCCCCAGCATTTT.

The J gene is TRBJ2-7, the V gene TRBV5-8; possibly TRBD1 for D (5 bases). V was trimmed by 0 bases and J by 3 bases, leaving 13 bases between them. The germline gives CDR1 SGHTS, CDR2 YDEGEE. CDR3 length: 15 amino acids. CDR3 residues: CASSLVGLGDYEQYF. CDR3 sequence (DNA): TGTGCCAGCAGCTTGGTCGGGCTAGGGGACTACGAGCAGTACTTC.

Concerning this clonotype itself: This may be a read error: a much more frequent sequence differs by one nucleotide. The CDR3 is CASGLVAGVYNEQFF. The DNA of the CDR3 is TGTGCCAGCGGCTTAGTCGCGGGAGTCTACAATGAGCAGTTCTTC. The chain couples TRBV7-8 to TRBJ2-1; TRBD2 matches at 7 bases. The germline gives CDR1 SGHVS, CDR2 FQNEAQ. The CDR3 sequence is 15 residues long.

J is TRBJ2-6 and V is TRBV7-2; 9 positions agree with TRBD1. Germline trimming cut 11 bases from V and 4 bases from J; bases unmatched to any gene: 6. The germline gives CDR1 SGHTA, CDR2 FQGNSA. The CDR3 covers 14 residues. The CDR3 DNA is TGTGCCGGGACAGGGCCCCCAGGGGCCAACGTCCTGACTTTC. Its protein is CAGTGPPGANVLTF.

The chain carries TRBV12-3 or TRBV12-4 and TRBJ1-3; D gene uncertain. Deletions cut 2 bases from V and 4 bases from J, with 9 bases between. The CDR3 totals 14 residues. Here the CDR3 DNA reads TGTGCCAGCAGTTTAAGTTCTGGAGGAAACACCATATATTTT. Translating gives CASSLSSGGNTIYF.

This clonotype turned up a few times. Written as DNA, the CDR3 is TGTGCCAGCAGCTTGGATAGCGGGCTATTCAATGAGCAGTTCTTC. Protein product: CASSLDSGLFNEQFF. This chain joins TRBV5-6 and TRBJ2-1, with TRBD2 matching 7 bases. CDR1 is SGHDT and CDR2 is YYEEEE in the germline V gene. The CDR3 is 15 amino acids. With 0 bases clipped from V and 6 bases from J, the junction kept 6 bases outside the gene matches. Complete variable domain (other parts from reference TRBV5-6 and TRBJ2-1): DAGVTQSPTHLIKTRGQQVTLRCSPKSGHDTVSWYQQALGQGPQFIFQYYEEEERQRGNFPDRFSGHQFPNYSSELNVNALLLGDSALYLCASSLDSGLFNEQFFGPGTRLTVL.

This chain uses TRBV4-3 with TRBJ2-5, with 11 bases lining up with TRBD2. V lost 1 base to trimming and J lost 2 bases; unmatched junction nucleotides: 12. CDR3 length: 19 residues. Germline lookup yields CDR1 LGHNA and CDR2 YSLEER. In DNA, the CDR3 is TGCGCCAGCAGCCAAGTTTTGAGACTAGCGGGACCGGTTCAAGAGACCCAGTACTTC. The encoded protein is CASSQVLRLAGPVQETQYF.

The chain employs TRBV7-2 and TRBJ2-3; no firm D call. CDR3 length: 15 amino acids. The V end lost 2 bases, the J end lost 3 bases, and 12 bases lay between the germline ends. CDR1 and CDR2 from the germline V gene are SGHTA and FQGNSA. The CDR3 is CASSLLKMATDTQYF. The CDR3 DNA is TGTGCCAGCAGCTTACTAAAGATGGCGACAGATACGCAGTATTTT.

In regard to this clonotype: At one end the junction does not follow the germline gene, possibly because of a read error. The rearrangement links TRBV20-1 to TRBJ1-5; D not resolved. This CDR3 has 16 residues. The germline CDR1 and CDR2 sequences are DFQATT and SNEGSKA (reference sequence). The CDR3 spells CCARHPMGKSNQPQHF. For the CDR3, the DNA is TGCTGTGCTAGACACCCGATGGGGAAGAGCAATCAGCCCCAGCATTTT.

The CDR3 nucleotides read TGTGCCAGCAGTCCCGCGCGGGCCACCAATGAGCAGTTCTTC. It is translated as CASSPARATNEQFF. The V gene is TRBV28, the J gene TRBJ2-1, with TRBD2 as a possible D gene (5 bases). V was trimmed by 5 bases and J by 6 bases, leaving 14 bases between them. The V gene's germline CDR1 is MDHEN and CDR2 SYDVKM. The CDR3 has 14 residues.

This clonotype was seen at least ten times. CDR3 loop: CASSSPPGGEETQYF. CDR3 DNA sequence: TGTGCCAGCAGCTCCCCCCCCGGGGGAGAAGAGACCCAGTACTTC. V usage is TRBV12-3 or TRBV12-4 and J usage is TRBJ2-5, with D maybe TRBD2 (6 bases). The CDR3 is 15 amino acids. Trimming shortened V by 6 bases and J by 3 bases, and 17 bases separated the two germline ends.

The chain links TRBV24-1 to TRBJ2-3, with TRBD2 matching 14 bases. The CDR3 contains 16 residues. Per germline, CDR1 KGHDR and CDR2 SFDVKD. V trimming: 4 bases; J trimming: 6 bases; junction bases outside the gene matches: 5. DNA for the CDR3: TGTGCCACCAGTGACGGGACTAGCGGGAGAATGGATACGCAGTATTTT. Encoded protein: CATSDGTSGRMDTQYF.

The chain has TRBV15 and TRBJ2-7, with 7 bases matching TRBD2. Germline V gene lookup returns CDR1 LNHNV and CDR2 YYDKDF (reference sequence). The CDR3 is 16 amino acids. V dropped 3 bases and J dropped 1; count of bases not matched to a gene: 9. CDR3 sequence: CATSSGWGLSSYEQYF. The CDR3 DNA is TGTGCCACCAGCAGCGGGTGGGGACTAAGTTCCTACGAGCAGTACTTC.

This clonotype was detected ten times or more. The chain has TRBV7-6 and TRBJ2-7, with a possible D match to TRBD1 (7 bases). CDR3 length: 15 residues. V lost 5 bases and J lost 0, with 14 bases in between. Germline assignment: CDR1 SGHVS and CDR2 FNYEAQ. The CDR3 DNA is TGTGCCAGCAGCCCCGCGGGACAGAGCTCCTACGAGCAGTACTTC. Encoded protein: CASSPAGQSSYEQYF. Variable domain in full (rest from reference TRBV7-6 and TRBJ2-7): GAGVSQSPRYKVTKRGQDVALRCDPISGHVSLYWYRQALGQGPEFLTYFNYEAQQDKSGLPNDRFSAERPEGSISTLTIQRTEQRDSAMYRCASSPAGQSSYEQYFGPGTRLTVT.

This chain connects TRBV29-1 to TRBJ2-7; 7 bases line up with TRBD1. Unmatched junction bases numbered 8, after V lost 7 bases and J lost 2 bases. CDR3 length equals 13 residues. Germline V lookup: CDR1 SQVTM, CDR2 ANQGSEA. The CDR3 here is CSAEGTEPYEQYF. The CDR3 DNA sequence: TGCAGCGCAGAAGGGACAGAGCCCTACGAGCAGTACTTC.

This chain joins TRBV7-2 and TRBJ1-1; D is unclear. V dropped 0 bases and J dropped 1 base, with 12 bases sitting between them. The CDR3 has 16 amino acids. Per germline, CDR1 SGHTA and CDR2 FQGNSA. CDR3 protein: CASSLAYQAGNTEAFF. DNA of the CDR3: TGTGCCAGCAGCTTAGCGTATCAGGCTGGGAACACTGAAGCTTTCTTT.